The clone carrying this T cell receptor beta chain has only a few counts. Its target is unknown. Trimming left V 4 bases short and J 1 base short, with 11 bases between. The CDR3 has 15 amino acids. The germline CDR1 and CDR2 sequences are LNHDA and SQIVND (reference sequence). The data were taken from a study of CD8+CD57+ T cells in acquired aplastic anemia. Across the whole study: Recorded DNA amounts for sorted CD4+ and CD8+ cells had an average of 3.2 ug. Study results and caveats: Patients and controls shared some 29 CD8+ CDR3 sequences, which appeared highly expressed in patients and within their immunodominant clones.

Whoever was chosen for sequencing had shown CD8+CD57+ cell expansion by flow cytometry. Each patient had severe acquired aplastic anemia. Patients were treatment-naive when blood was sampled. CDR3 and TCR beta VDJ profiling relied on a genomic DNA template. TCRdb analysed the reads with MiXCR anew, one entry per CDR3 protein. The sample shows approximately 170,000 distinct CDR3 sequences, 40% to 55% of them seen only once. The TCR originated in a human donor with aplastic anemia. The chain carries TRBV19 and TRBJ1-5, with D perhaps matching TRBD1 (5 bases). Input material: sorted CD4+, CD8+, or CD8+CD57+ T cells (not recorded which) from PBMCs. The CDR3 loop reads CASSTGSGSNQPQHF. CDR3 sequence (DNA): TGTGCCAGTAGTACCGGATCAGGGAGCAATCAGCCCCAGCATTTT.